Shown below are 20 T cell receptor beta chains from a single sample sequenced in a study of T cell repertoires in cytomegalovirus infection. No cognate antigen is known for these TCRs. MiXCR, applied by TCRdb to the reads, yields one record per CDR3 protein. The sample yields about 58,000 distinct CDR3 sequences, over 15% seen once. Sequencing was performed on CD8+ T cells from cultured PBMCs, taken from culture after CMV antigen stimulation. These receptors all come from a human donor in good health (CMV status not recorded). Some clones in this sample may be carry-over from other donors' samples.

The table lists this clonotype with a few counts. The rearrangement links TRBV2 to TRBJ2-7, with a weak D call TRBD1 (6 bases). The CDR3 contains 14 residues. Germline V lookup: CDR1 SNHLY, CDR2 FYNNEI. V lost 2 bases and J lost 2, with 10 bases in between. The CDR3 here is CASSEWQGTYEQYF. The CDR3 DNA reads TGTGCCAGCAGTGAATGGCAGGGGACCTACGAGCAGTACTTC.

This clonotype was seen once. The CDR3 DNA reads as TGTGCCAGCAGTTTTGGGAGAAGCGAGCAGTACTTC. Translated, it gives CASSFGRSEQYF. The chain has TRBV28 and TRBJ2-7; TRBD2 might be the D (5 bases). The CDR3 sequence is 12 residues long. CDR1 MDHEN and CDR2 SYDVKM come from the germline V gene. Trimming stripped 3 bases from V and 6 bases from J, with 9 bases between.

The chain uses TRBV6-6 and TRBJ2-7, with D hard to call. The CDR3 covers 15 residues. The germline gives CDR1 MNHNY, CDR2 SVGAGI (reference sequence). With 3 bases removed from V and 2 bases from J, the gap between germline ends came to 14 bases. The CDR3 DNA reads TGTGCCAGCAGTTATCTAGACCTAGGGACCTACGAGCAGTACTTC. Translated: CASSYLDLGTYEQYF.

The J gene is TRBJ2-7, the V gene TRBV4-3; 12 bases are shared with TRBD2. Germline loops: CDR1 LGHNA, CDR2 YSLEER. CDR3 length equals 15 residues. V was pared by 4 bases and J by 7 bases, with 8 bases of the junction left unmatched. The CDR3 DNA is TGCGCCAGCAGCCCCAGGACTAGCGGGGATGGGGAGCAGTACTTC. Translating it yields CASSPRTSGDGEQYF.

Only a few counts were recorded for this clonotype. The chain carries TRBV27 and TRBJ1-6; possible D gene TRBD1, 5 bases. V was pared by 0 bases and J by 7 bases, with 16 bases between. CDR3 length: 17 amino acids. The germline gives CDR1 MNHEY, CDR2 SMNVEV (reference sequence). The CDR3, as DNA: TGTGCCAGCAGTTTATCTTCCGGGGACTCATGGAATTCACCCCTCCACTTT. It encodes CASSLSSGDSWNSPLHF.

V gene TRBV7-2 combines with J gene TRBJ2-3, with TRBD2 matching 9 bases. V shed 2 bases and J 2 bases; nucleotides not matched to a gene: 5. The CDR3 consists of 16 residues. Germline loops: CDR1 SGHTA, CDR2 FQGNSA. DNA of the CDR3: TGTGCCAGCAGCTTACGGCTAGCGGGGCTCACAGATACGCAGTATTTT. It specifies CASSLRLAGLTDTQYF.

The rearrangement uses TRBV6-2 or TRBV6-3 and TRBJ2-7, with D unresolved. The CDR3 has 17 amino acids. Germline assignment: CDR1 MNHEY and CDR2 SVGEGT. V lost 0 bases, J lost 3 bases, and 18 bases lay in between. The CDR3: CASSYSKSGGSFYEQYF. The CDR3 DNA is TGTGCCAGCAGTTACTCGAAAAGTGGTGGCTCGTTCTACGAGCAGTACTTC.

There are a few counts of this clonotype. For the CDR3, the DNA is TGTGCCAGCAGTCCCCGACAGGAGGCCGATTCACCCCTCCACTTT. This translates into CASSPRQEADSPLHF. This sequence joins TRBV28 and TRBJ1-6; D might be TRBD1 (6 bases). Germline V gene sequence: CDR1 MDHEN, CDR2 SYDVKM. V dropped 5 bases and J dropped 8 bases, with 16 bases sitting between them. CDR3 length: 15 amino acids.

This sequence joins TRBV12-3 or TRBV12-4 and TRBJ1-5; D is unclear. Trimming cost V 5 bases and J 1 base, with 15 bases left between them. CDR3 length: 16 residues. The DNA of the CDR3 is TGTGCCAGCAGTCTCTCGCCGGGTGGGAGCAATCAGCCCCAGCATTTT. Translated, it gives CASSLSPGGSNQPQHF.

V usage is TRBV7-8 and J usage is TRBJ2-1; the D gene is possibly TRBD2 (6 bases). In germline, CDR1 is SGHVS, CDR2 FQNEAQ. The CDR3 is 16 residues long. Trimming pared 6 bases from V and 0 bases from J, leaving 15 bases between. The CDR3 spells CASSPLADSSYNEQFF. CDR3 bases: TGTGCCAGCAGTCCCTTAGCGGATAGCTCCTACAATGAGCAGTTCTTC.

The chain carries TRBV12-3 or TRBV12-4 and TRBJ1-1; D possibly corresponds to TRBD1 (6 bases). This CDR3 has 16 amino acids. Trimming took 5 bases from V and 2 from J, leaving 18 bases between them. The CDR3 nucleotides read TGTGCCAGCAGTCCAACCACCCAGGGGCGTAACACTGAAGCTTTCTTT. This translates into CASSPTTQGRNTEAFF.

This clonotype was seen more than once but under ten times. The chain employs TRBV7-6 and TRBJ2-1; 9 bases line up with TRBD1. The CDR3 length is 16 residues. Germline V gene lookup returns CDR1 SGHVS and CDR2 FNYEAQ. V trimming: 6 bases; J trimming: 0 bases; junction bases outside the gene matches: 6. For the CDR3, the DNA is TGTGCCAGCAGACACACAGGGGGCAGCTCCTACAATGAGCAGTTCTTC. Translated: CASRHTGGSSYNEQFF.

The rearrangement joins TRBV9 to TRBJ2-6, with 7 positions matching TRBD2. The V gene end was trimmed by 6 bases and the J gene end by 2 bases; junction bases not matched to a gene: 2. Germline V gene sequence: CDR1 SGDLS, CDR2 YYNGEE. This CDR3 has 14 amino acids. This CDR3 reads CASTGLAGANVLTF. CDR3 nucleotides: TGTGCCAGCACCGGACTAGCTGGGGCCAACGTCCTGACTTTC.

This chain links TRBV6-2 or TRBV6-3 with TRBJ2-7, with D perhaps matching TRBD1 (6 bases). The V end lost 6 bases, the J end lost 6 bases, and 21 bases lay between the germline ends. Germline lookup yields CDR1 MNHEY and CDR2 SVGEGT. CDR3 length: 15 residues. The CDR3 sequence: CASSPPTQGIGEQYF. Written as DNA, the CDR3 is TGTGCCAGCAGCCCCCCGACACAGGGAATAGGCGAGCAGTACTTC.

This clonotype was detected many times. The chain employs TRBV27 and TRBJ1-2; 7 bases agree with TRBD1. The CDR3 totals 18 residues. V trimming: 6 bases; J trimming: 1 base; junction bases outside the gene matches: 17. CDR1 is MNHEY and CDR2 is SMNVEV in the germline V gene (reference sequence). The CDR3 loop is CASSPEGRGSYVNYGYTF. The CDR3 DNA is TGTGCCAGCAGCCCCGAAGGCAGGGGGTCCTACGTTAACTATGGCTACACCTTC.

This clonotype came up a few times. DNA of the CDR3: TGTGCTAGTGGTTTGGGGCCGGACACCCTGAACACTGAAGCTTTCTTT. Residues: CASGLGPDTLNTEAFF. The J gene is TRBJ1-1, the V gene TRBV12-5; a weak D match, TRBD1 (5 bases). The length of the CDR3 is 16 residues. Germline V gene sequence: CDR1 LGHNT, CDR2 FRNRAP. Trimming took 1 base from V and 0 from J, leaving 12 bases between them.

The genes are TRBV7-8 and TRBJ1-3, with unresolved D. This CDR3 region has 14 residues. Deletions cut 3 bases from V and 2 bases from J, with 8 bases between. Looked up from germline, CDR1 is SGHVS and CDR2 is FQNEAQ. DNA for the CDR3: TGTGCCAGCAGCTTTGCGAATGCTGGAAACACCATATATTTT. Its protein is CASSFANAGNTIYF.

This chain joins TRBV27 and TRBJ1-6; TRBD1 might be the D (6 bases). The CDR3 loop spans 17 amino acids. The germline CDR1 and CDR2 sequences are MNHEY and SMNVEV (reference sequence). With 0 bases removed from V and 9 bases from J, the gap between germline ends came to 18 bases. CDR3 in DNA: TGTGCCAGCAGTTTATCCTCTGCGGGGGGCAGTCGTTCACCCCTCCACTTT. This translates into CASSLSSAGGSRSPLHF.

The rearrangement uses TRBV7-8 and TRBJ1-2; weak D call: TRBD1 (5 bases). With 5 bases removed from V and 4 bases from J, the gap between germline ends came to 20 bases. Germline V gene lookup returns CDR1 SGHVS and CDR2 FQNEAQ. The CDR3 covers 16 residues. The CDR3 loop reads CASSRTGGGSRYGYTF. CDR3 in DNA: TGTGCCAGCAGCCGGACCGGGGGAGGGAGCCGCTATGGCTACACCTTC.

This clonotype was counted a few times. The chain joins TRBV20-1 to TRBJ2-3; 10 nucleotides line up with TRBD2. The CDR3 has 14 amino acids. Unmatched junction bases numbered 5, after V lost 6 bases and J lost 2 bases. Germline V lookup: CDR1 DFQATT, CDR2 SNEGSKA (reference sequence). CDR3: CSAETSGVTDTQYF. As DNA, the CDR3 is TGCAGTGCCGAAACTAGCGGGGTCACAGATACGCAGTATTTT.